This TCR beta chain was sequenced for a study of OX40 agonist ivuxolimab in advanced cancers. Study details: Administration of intravenous ivuxolimab to patients occurred every 2 weeks at 0.01 to 10 mg/kg. Dose-escalation patients suffered from hepatocellular carcinoma, melanoma, renal cell or head and neck cancer. At about 82% male, the cohort had a mean age of 60 years, ranging from roughly 23 to 80.

This table comes from immunoSEQ multiplex PCR, and its TCRdb copy is limited to in-frame clones, with some not included. The profile covers 45,000 to 55,000 clones, with 85% to 95% appearing a single time and around 12% taken by the ten largest. This clonotype originated in an adult with an advanced solid tumor such as melanoma, head and neck, liver or kidney cancer. The sample in question was CD4+ or CD8+ T cells sorted from blood, obtained in a trial of the OX40 agonist ivuxolimab.

The CDR3 DNA reads as TGTGCCAGCAGCCTAAAACCGGGACAGGGTAGCTACGAGCAGTACTTC. This gives the protein CASSLKPGQGSYEQYF. The V gene is TRBV2, the J gene TRBJ2-7; 9 bases agree with TRBD1. CDR3 length: 16 amino acids. Per germline, CDR1 SNHLY and CDR2 FYNNEI. After removal of 6 bases from V and 3 bases from J, the junction contained 12 bases not matched to a gene.